This T cell receptor (beta chain) was observed in a study of shared clonotypes between healthy human individuals. This table comes from immunoSEQ multiplex PCR, and its TCRdb copy is limited to in-frame clones, with some not included. The data hold over 850,000 clones, with 70% to 80% observed a single time. V was shortened by 0 bases and J by 8 bases, with 14 bases between the two germline ends. The germline CDR1 and CDR2 sequences are SNHLY and FYNNEI. The CDR3 extends over 14 amino acids. The table lists this clone with a count of one. The V and J genes are TRBV2 and TRBJ2-7; TRBD1 is a possible D gene (7 bases). Sequencing input: memory CD4+ T cells from PBMCs. Subset in this sample: CD45RA-negative fraction. The clonotype comes from a young man in good health. Some clones in this sample may be carry-over from other donors' samples. CDR3 sequence: CASSEALPGGQQYF. As DNA, the CDR3 is TGTGCCAGCAGTGAAGCACTTCCAGGGGGGCAGCAGTACTTC.